This T cell receptor beta chain was sequenced in a study of immune characterization of retroperitoneal liposarcoma (dated by TCRdb to about 2019). To note about this clonotype: Its antigen remains unidentified. No qualities accompany the bases; no much larger clone lies one base away.

The trim is 6 bases for V and 0 bases for J, with a gap of 9 bases between the germline ends. From the cysteine through the phenylalanine, the CDR3 covers 14 amino acids. Here the CDR3 DNA is all that survives: 42 bases in frame from base 1. The library was produced with PCR. Sequencing relied on a NextSeq 500. TCRdb reprocessed the public reads (quality trimming at Q25 with fastp, clone calling with MiXCR) and kept in-frame beta chains. One record per CDR3 amino acid sequence lists the most common genes and DNA. Present in this sample are several thousand distinct CDR3 sequences, 25% to 30% of which were seen just once. More than 12% of the sample comes from the top ten.

The rearranged segments are TRBV12-3 or TRBV12-4 and TRBJ2-1; the D gene identity is not certain. Sequenced material: blood. This TCR was sampled from a male donor with retroperitoneal liposarcoma. The sequenced DNA is TGTGCCAGCAGGGCGGTCCGCTCCTACAATGAGCAGTTCTTC. It codes for CASRAVRSYNEQFF.